This TCR beta chain was profiled in a study of blood T cell repertoires in COVID-19. Across the study: Acute-phase and convalescent COVID-19 samples originated in the United States, Italy and Spain. From T cells, B-cell-depleted T cells, or PBMCs came the material, which was cDNA or gDNA.

Authors' data handling: Scientists estimated how many nucleated cells there were by amplifying reference gene primers. Using immunoSEQ multiplex PCR, the repertoire was profiled, and TCRdb retains in-frame clones only, with some absent. V, J and clone size were drawn from that table, and D and trimming were deduced from the DNA. The repertoire holds 55,000 to 75,000 clones, roughly 80% seen once, with about 16% in the top ten. This CDR3 comprises 14 residues. Germline V gene sequence: CDR1 SGHRS, CDR2 YFSETQ. V lost 6 bases, J lost 3 bases, and 16 bases lay in between. Sequenced: peripheral blood. The receptor was isolated from a man aged 80 or over with active COVID-19. The chain recombines TRBV5-1 with TRBJ2-7; D might be TRBD1 (6 bases). The CDR3 DNA sequence: TGCGCCAGCACTAATGAGGGGGTGAACTACGAGCAGTACTTC. Translated: CASTNEGVNYEQYF.